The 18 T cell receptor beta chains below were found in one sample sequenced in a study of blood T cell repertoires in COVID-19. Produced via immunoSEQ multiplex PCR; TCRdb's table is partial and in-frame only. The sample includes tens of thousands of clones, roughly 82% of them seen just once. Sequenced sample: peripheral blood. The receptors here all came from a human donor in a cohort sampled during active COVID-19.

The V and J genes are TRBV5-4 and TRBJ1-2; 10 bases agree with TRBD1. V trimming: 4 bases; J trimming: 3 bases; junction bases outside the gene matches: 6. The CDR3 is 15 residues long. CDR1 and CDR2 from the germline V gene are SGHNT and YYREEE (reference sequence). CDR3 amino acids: CASSPEGTGDYGYTF. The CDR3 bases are TGTGCCAGCAGCCCCGAGGGGACAGGGGACTATGGCTACACCTTC.

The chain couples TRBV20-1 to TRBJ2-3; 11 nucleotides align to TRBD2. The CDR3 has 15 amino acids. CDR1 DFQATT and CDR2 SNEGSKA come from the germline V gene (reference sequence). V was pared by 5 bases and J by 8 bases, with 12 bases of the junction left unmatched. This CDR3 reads CSARATSGSRGTQYF. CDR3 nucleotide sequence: TGCAGTGCTCGTGCCACTAGCGGGAGTAGAGGTACGCAGTATTTT.

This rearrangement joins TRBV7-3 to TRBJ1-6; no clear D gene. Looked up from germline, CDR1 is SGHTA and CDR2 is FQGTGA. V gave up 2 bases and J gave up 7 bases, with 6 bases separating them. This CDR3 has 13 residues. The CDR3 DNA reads TGTGCCAGCAGCTTAGGCGGCAATTCACCCCTCCACTTT. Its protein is CASSLGGNSPLHF.

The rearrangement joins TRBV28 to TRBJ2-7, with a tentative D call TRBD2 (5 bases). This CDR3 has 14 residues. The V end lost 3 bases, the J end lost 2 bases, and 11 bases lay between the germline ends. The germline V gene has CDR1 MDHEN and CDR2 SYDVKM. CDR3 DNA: TGTGCCAGCAGTTTCTCAGCGGCCCCCTACGAGCAGTACTTC. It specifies CASSFSAAPYEQYF.

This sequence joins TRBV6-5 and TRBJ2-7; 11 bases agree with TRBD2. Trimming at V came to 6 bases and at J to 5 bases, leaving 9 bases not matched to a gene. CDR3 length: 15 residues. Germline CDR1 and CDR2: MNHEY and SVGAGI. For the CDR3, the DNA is TGTGCCAGCAGACCGATTAGCGGGAGGGCGGACGAGCAGTACTTC. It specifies CASRPISGRADEQYF.

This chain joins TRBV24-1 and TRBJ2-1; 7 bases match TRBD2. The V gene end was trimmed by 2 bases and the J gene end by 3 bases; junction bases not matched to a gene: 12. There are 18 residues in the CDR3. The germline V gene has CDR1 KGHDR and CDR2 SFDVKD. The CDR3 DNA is TGTGCCACCAGTGATTCCTTTTTGCGGGAGTCGTACTACAATGAGCAGTTCTTC. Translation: CATSDSFLRESYYNEQFF.

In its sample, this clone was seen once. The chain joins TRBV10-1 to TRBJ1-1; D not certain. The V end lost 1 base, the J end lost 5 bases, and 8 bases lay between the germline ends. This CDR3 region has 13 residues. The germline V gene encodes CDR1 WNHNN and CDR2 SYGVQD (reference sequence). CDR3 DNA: TGCGCCAGCAGTGAGTATGGGGAGACTGAAGCTTTCTTT. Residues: CASSEYGETEAFF.

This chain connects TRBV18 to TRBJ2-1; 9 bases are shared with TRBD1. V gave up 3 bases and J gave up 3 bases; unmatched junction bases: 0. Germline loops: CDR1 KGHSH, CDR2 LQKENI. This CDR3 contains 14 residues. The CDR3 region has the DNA TGTGCCAGCTCACCGGGACAGGGCTACAATGAGCAGTTCTTC. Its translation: CASSPGQGYNEQFF.

CDR3 loop: CASSLVAGTGDNNEQFF. The CDR3 DNA reads as TGTGCCAGCAGCTTAGTAGCTGGGACAGGGGATAACAATGAGCAGTTCTTC. The chain uses TRBV11-3 and TRBJ2-1; 10 bases fit TRBD1. CDR1 is SGHNT, CDR2 YENEEA, per germline. J lost 5 bases, V lost 1 base, and 8 bases had no gene match. This CDR3 has 17 amino acids.

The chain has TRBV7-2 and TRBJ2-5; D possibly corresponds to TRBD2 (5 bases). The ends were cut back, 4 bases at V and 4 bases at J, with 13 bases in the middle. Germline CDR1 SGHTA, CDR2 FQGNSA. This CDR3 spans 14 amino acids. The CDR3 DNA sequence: TGTGCCAGCAGCTCCGCCGGGATGCGAGAGACCCAGTACTTC. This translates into CASSSAGMRETQYF. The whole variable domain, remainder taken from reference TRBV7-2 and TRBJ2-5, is GAGVSQSPSNKVTEKGKDVELRCDPISGHTALYWYRQSLGQGLEFLIYFQGNSAPDKSGLPSDRFSAERTGGSVSTLTIQRTQQEDSAVYLCASSSAGMRETQYFGPGTRLLVL.

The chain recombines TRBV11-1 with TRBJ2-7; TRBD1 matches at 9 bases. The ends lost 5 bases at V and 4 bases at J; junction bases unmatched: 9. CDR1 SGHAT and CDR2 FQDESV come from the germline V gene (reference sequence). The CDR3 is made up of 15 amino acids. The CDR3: CASSGRGTGSYEQYF. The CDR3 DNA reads TGTGCCAGCAGCGGAAGGGGGACAGGGTCTTACGAGCAGTACTTC.

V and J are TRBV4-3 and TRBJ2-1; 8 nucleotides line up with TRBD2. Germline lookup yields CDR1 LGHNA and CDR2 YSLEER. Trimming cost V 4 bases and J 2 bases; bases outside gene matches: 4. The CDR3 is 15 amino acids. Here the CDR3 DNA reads TGCGCCAGCAGCCGGAGCGGGGGCCCCTACAATGAGCAGTTCTTC. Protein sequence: CASSRSGGPYNEQFF.

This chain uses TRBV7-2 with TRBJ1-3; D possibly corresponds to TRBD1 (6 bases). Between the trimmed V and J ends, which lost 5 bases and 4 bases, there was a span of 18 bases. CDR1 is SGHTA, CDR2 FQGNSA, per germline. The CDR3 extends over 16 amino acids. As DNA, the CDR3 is TGTGCCAGCAGCCTGGATAGGGACATTGTAGGAAACACCATATATTTT. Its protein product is CASSLDRDIVGNTIYF.

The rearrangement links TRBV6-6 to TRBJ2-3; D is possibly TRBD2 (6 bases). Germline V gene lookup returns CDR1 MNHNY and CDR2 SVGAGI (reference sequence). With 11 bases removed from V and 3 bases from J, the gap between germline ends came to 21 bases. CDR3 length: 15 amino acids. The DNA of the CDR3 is TGTGCCGGAGCACCCCGGTCGGAGGGAACAGATACGCAGTATTTT. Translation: CAGAPRSEGTDTQYF.

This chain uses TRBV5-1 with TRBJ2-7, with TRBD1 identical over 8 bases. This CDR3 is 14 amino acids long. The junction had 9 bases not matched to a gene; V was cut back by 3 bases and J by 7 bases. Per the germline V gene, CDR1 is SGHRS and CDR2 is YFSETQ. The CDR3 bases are TGCGCCAGCAGCTCTACTGGACAGGGCGGGGAGCAGTACTTC. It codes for CASSSTGQGGEQYF.

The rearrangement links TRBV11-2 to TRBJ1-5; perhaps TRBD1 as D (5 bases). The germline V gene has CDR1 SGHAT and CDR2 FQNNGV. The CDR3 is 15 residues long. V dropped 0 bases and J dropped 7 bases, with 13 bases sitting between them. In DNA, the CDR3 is TGTGCCAGCAGCTTAGATACAGGCCTTCGGCAGCCCCAGCATTTT. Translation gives CASSLDTGLRQPQHF.

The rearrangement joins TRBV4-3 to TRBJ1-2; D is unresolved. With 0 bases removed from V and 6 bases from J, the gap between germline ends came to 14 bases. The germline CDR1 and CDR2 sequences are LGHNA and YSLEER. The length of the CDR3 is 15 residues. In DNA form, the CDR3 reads TGCGCCAGCAGCCAAGATGTAGAGGGTCATGATGGCTACACCTTC. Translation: CASSQDVEGHDGYTF.

The CDR3 here is CASSQVLAGPFSYEQYF. CDR3 nucleotide sequence: TGCGCCAGCAGCCAAGTTCTAGCGGGACCATTCTCCTACGAGCAGTACTTC. This rearrangement joins TRBV4-1 to TRBJ2-7, with 9 bases aligning to TRBD2. Germline values: CDR1 MGHRA, CDR2 YSYEKL. The trim removed 1 base at V and 0 bases at J, leaving 7 bases unmatched. The CDR3 runs 17 residues.